One and the same sample provided the 8 T cell receptor beta chains below, sequenced in a study of glioma-infiltrating T cells. Amplification of TCR alpha and beta CDR3 regions from RNA used iRepertoire nested multiplex PCR. Each CDR3 protein is one row after TCRdb ran MiXCR on the multiplex PCR reads. The sample shows some 190,000 distinct CDR3 sequences, approximately 30% of them seen only once. The material sequenced was glioma tissue, nonneoplastic brain tissue, or PBMCs (not recorded which). Every receptor here comes from a human donor with low-grade glioma or glioblastoma, undergoing nonglioma brain surgery, or in good health (not recorded which).

This clonotype has a count of ten or more. The V gene is TRBV10-3, the J gene TRBJ1-1; possibly TRBD1 for D (6 bases). The V gene's germline CDR1 is ENHRY and CDR2 SYGVKD. Trimming stripped 4 bases from V and 5 bases from J, with 11 bases between. The CDR3 has 13 residues. The CDR3 here is CAISVLQGTEAFF. The CDR3 bases are TGTGCCATCAGTGTACTACAGGGAACTGAAGCTTTCTTT.

Notes on this clonotype: A much larger clone differs by one base, so this may be a read error. The chain combines TRBV10-3 with TRBJ2-2; perhaps TRBD2 as D (5 bases). Per germline, CDR1 ENHRY and CDR2 SYGVKD. Trimming shortened V by 7 bases and J by 5 bases, and 11 bases separated the two germline ends. CDR3 size: 13 residues. For the CDR3, the DNA is TGTGCCATCAAGGAGGCCAAAACCGGGGAGCTGTTTTTT. Translated, it gives CAIKEAKTGELFF.

Remarks on this clonotype: The junction departs from germline at one end; a sequencing error may be responsible. The rearrangement links TRBV6-5 to TRBJ2-7; perhaps TRBD2 as D (5 bases). The V gene's germline CDR1 is MNHEY and CDR2 SVGAGI. The CDR3 length is 15 residues. In DNA form, the CDR3 reads TGTGCCTGCAGTTACTCGGGGATGAAGGTGTACGAGCAGTACTTC. Translated: CACSYSGMKVYEQYF.

As regards this clonotype: At one boundary the junction diverges from the germline segment, which might be a read error. The chain is built from TRBV7-2 and TRBJ2-7; perhaps TRBD1 as D (6 bases). The length of the CDR3 is 17 residues. The V gene's germline CDR1 is SGHTA and CDR2 FQGNSA. DNA of the CDR3: TGTGCCTGCAGCTTAGTCGCAGGGCAGAGGGGGTCCTACGAGCAGTACTTC. Its translation is CACSLVAGQRGSYEQYF.

Notes on this clonotype: This may be a read error: a much more frequent sequence differs by one nucleotide. The chain is built from TRBV5-4 and TRBJ1-6, with a possible D match to TRBD1 (6 bases). Germline CDR1 reads SGHNT; CDR2 reads YYREEE (reference sequence). This CDR3 spans 17 amino acids. The CDR3 reads CAGSFQRDTSGYSPLHF. As DNA, the CDR3 is TGTGCCGGCAGCTTCCAAAGGGACACCTCAGGATATTCACCCCTCCACTTT.

As concerns this clonotype: This may be a read error: a much more frequent sequence differs by one nucleotide. J is TRBJ1-1 and V is TRBV29-1; D might be TRBD1 (5 bases). V gave up 3 bases and J gave up 10 bases, with 15 bases separating them. The germline V gene encodes CDR1 SQVTM and CDR2 ANQGSEA. The CDR3 length is 12 residues. The CDR3 sequence: CSVEGPGMRAFF. In DNA, the CDR3 is TGCAGCGTTGAGGGTCCAGGGATGCGAGCTTTCTTT. Using reference TRBV29-1 and TRBJ1-1 for the parts outside the CDR3, the full variable domain is SAVISQKPSRDICQRGTSLTIQCQVDSQVTMMFWYRQQPGQSLTLIATANQGSEATYESGFVIDKFPISRPNLTFSTLTVSNMSPEDSSIYLCSVEGPGMRAFFGQGTRLTVV.

At least ten counts were recorded for this clonotype. CDR3 coding DNA: TGCAGTGCTATTAGACTTTCGGGAGCCTACGAGCAGTACTTC. This translates into CSAIRLSGAYEQYF. The rearrangement joins TRBV20-1 to TRBJ2-7; D is possibly TRBD2 (6 bases). Germline CDR1 reads DFQATT; CDR2 reads SNEGSKA (reference sequence). This CDR3 comprises 14 residues. V gave up 4 bases and J gave up 2 bases, with 15 bases separating them.

The sample holds many counts of this clonotype. This chain uses TRBV14 with TRBJ2-1; no firm D call. Trimming removed 1 base at V and 2 bases at J, with 15 bases between. In germline, CDR1 is SGHDN, CDR2 FVKESK. This CDR3 is built from 17 residues. The chain's CDR3 is CASSQVETFWAYNEQFF. The CDR3 DNA reads as TGTGCCAGCAGCCAAGTCGAAACTTTTTGGGCCTACAATGAGCAGTTCTTC.